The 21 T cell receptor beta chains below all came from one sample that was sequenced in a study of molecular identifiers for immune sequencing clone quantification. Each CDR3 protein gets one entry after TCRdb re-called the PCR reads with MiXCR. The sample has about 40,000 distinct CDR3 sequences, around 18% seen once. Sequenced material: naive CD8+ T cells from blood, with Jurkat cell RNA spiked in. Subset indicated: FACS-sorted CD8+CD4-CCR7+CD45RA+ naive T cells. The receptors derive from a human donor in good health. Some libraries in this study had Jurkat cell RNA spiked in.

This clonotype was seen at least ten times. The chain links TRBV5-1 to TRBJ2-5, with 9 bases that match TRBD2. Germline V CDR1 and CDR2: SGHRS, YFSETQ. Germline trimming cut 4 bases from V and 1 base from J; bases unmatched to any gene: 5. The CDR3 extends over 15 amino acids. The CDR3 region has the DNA TGCGCCAGCAGCCCTGCGGGAGGGATCCAAGAGACCCAGTACTTC. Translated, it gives CASSPAGGIQETQYF.

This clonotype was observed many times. The CDR3 reads CASSLGQSSYNEQFF. CDR3 bases: TGCGCCAGCAGCTTGGGGCAAAGCTCCTACAATGAGCAGTTCTTC. The rearrangement joins TRBV5-1 to TRBJ2-1, with no clear D. V was shortened by 0 bases and J by 0 bases, with 7 bases between the two germline ends. Germline CDR1 reads SGHRS; CDR2 reads YFSETQ. This CDR3 has 15 residues. Complete variable domain (other parts from reference TRBV5-1 and TRBJ2-1): KAGVTQTPRYLIKTRGQQVTLSCSPISGHRSVSWYQQTPGQGLQFLFEYFSETQRNKGNFPGRFSGRQFSNSRSEMNVSTLELGDSALYLCASSLGQSSYNEQFFGPGTRLTVL.

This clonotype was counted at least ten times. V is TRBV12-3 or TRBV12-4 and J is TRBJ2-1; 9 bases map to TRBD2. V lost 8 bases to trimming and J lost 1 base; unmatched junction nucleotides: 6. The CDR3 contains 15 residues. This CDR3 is CASSPAGGSYNEQFF. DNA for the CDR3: TGTGCCAGCTCCCCAGCGGGAGGTTCCTACAATGAGCAGTTCTTC.

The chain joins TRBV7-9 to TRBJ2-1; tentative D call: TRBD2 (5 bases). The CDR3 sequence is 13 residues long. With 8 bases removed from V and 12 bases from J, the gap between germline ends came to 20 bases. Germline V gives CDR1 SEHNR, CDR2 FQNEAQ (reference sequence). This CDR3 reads CASSNGENYGQFF. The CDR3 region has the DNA TGTGCCAGCTCCAACGGGGAAAACTATGGGCAGTTCTTC.

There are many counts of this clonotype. In nucleotides, the CDR3 is TGTGCCAGCAGCTTGTACTCCGGGGAGCTGTTTTTT. Translation: CASSLYSGELFF. The chain has TRBV5-6 and TRBJ2-2, with no clear D. This CDR3 has 12 residues. The germline CDR1 and CDR2 sequences are SGHDT and YYEEEE. Trimming cost V 1 base and J 6 bases, with 4 bases left between them.

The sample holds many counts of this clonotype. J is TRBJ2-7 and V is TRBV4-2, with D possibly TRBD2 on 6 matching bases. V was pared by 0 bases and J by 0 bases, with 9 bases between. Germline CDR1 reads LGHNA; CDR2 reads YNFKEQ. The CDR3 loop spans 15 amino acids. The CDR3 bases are TGTGCCAGCAGCCAAGATTTAGCGGCCTCCTACGAGCAGTACTTC. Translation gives CASSQDLAASYEQYF.

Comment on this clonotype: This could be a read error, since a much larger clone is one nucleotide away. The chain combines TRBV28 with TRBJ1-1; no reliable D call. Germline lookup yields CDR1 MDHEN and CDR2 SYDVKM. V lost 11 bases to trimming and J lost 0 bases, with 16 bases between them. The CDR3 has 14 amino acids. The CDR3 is CAGRPSPMNTEAFF. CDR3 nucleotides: TGTGCCGGAAGGCCCAGCCCTATGAACACTGAAGCTTTCTTT.

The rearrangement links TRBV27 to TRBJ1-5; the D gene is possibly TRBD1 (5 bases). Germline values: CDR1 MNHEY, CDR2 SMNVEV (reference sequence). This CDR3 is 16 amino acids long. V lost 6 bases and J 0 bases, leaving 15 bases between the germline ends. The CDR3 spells CASSLGAGPSNQPQHF. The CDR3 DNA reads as TGTGCCAGCAGCCTAGGGGCCGGACCTAGCAATCAGCCCCAGCATTTT.

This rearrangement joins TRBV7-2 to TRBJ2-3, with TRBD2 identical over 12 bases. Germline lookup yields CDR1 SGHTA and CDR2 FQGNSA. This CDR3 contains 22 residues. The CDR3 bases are TGTGAAAGAAGATTACCAATAACCCTAGCGGGAGGGATGTATTTAAGCACAGATACGCAGTATTTT. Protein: CERRLPITLAGGMYLSTDTQYF.

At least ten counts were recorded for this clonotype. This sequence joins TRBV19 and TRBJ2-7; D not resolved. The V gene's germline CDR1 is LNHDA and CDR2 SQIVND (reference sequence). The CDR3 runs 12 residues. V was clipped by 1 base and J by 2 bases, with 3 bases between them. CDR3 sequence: CASSIGPYEQYF. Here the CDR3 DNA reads TGTGCCAGTAGTATAGGGCCCTACGAGCAGTACTTC.

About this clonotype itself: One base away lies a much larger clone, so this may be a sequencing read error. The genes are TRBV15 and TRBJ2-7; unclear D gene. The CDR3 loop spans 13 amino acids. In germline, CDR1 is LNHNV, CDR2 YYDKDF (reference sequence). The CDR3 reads CTTSRDPPGEQYF. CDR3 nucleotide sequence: TGTACCACCAGCAGAGATCCTCCCGGCGAGCAGTACTTC.

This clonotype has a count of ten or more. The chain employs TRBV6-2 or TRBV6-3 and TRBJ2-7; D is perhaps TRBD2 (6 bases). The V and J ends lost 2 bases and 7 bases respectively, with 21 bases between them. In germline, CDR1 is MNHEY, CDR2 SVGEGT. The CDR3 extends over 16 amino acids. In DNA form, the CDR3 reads TGTGCCAGCAGTTACGGGGTCGGGGACTTGTACGGGGAGCAGTACTTC. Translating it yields CASSYGVGDLYGEQYF.

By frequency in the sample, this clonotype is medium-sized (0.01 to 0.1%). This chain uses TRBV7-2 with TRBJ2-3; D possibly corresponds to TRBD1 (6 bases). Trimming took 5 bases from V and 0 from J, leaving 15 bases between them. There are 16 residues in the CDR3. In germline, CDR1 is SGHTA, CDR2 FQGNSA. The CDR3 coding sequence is TGTGCCAGCAGCCCCACCCAGGGGATAAGCACAGATACGCAGTATTTT. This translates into CASSPTQGISTDTQYF. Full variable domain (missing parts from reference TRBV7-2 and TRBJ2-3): GAGVSQSPSNKVTEKGKDVELRCDPISGHTALYWYRQSLGQGLEFLIYFQGNSAPDKSGLPSDRFSAERTGGSVSTLTIQRTQQEDSAVYLCASSPTQGISTDTQYFGPGTRLTVL.

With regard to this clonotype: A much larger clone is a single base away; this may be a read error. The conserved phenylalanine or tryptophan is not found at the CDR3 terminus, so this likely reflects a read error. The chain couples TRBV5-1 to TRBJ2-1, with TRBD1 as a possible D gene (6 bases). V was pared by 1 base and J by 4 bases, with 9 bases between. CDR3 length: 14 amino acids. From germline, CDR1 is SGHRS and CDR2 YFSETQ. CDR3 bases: TGCGCCAGCAGCTTGTGGCAGGGGTACAATGAGCAGTTCCTC. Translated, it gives CASSLWQGYNEQFL.

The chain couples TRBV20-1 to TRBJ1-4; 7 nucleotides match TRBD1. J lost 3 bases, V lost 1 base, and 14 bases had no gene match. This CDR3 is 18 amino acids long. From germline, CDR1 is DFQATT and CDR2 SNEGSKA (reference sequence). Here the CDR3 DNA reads TGCAGTGCTAGAGGCTTGACAGGGTTGGAAGCAGCTAATGAAAAACTGTTTTTT. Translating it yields CSARGLTGLEAANEKLFF.

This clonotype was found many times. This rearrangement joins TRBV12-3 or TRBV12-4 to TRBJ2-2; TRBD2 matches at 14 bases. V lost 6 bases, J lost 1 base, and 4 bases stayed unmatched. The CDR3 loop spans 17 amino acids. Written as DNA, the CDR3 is TGTGCCAGCAGGGGACTAGCGGGAGCGCGGAACACCGGGGAGCTGTTTTTT. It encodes CASRGLAGARNTGELFF.

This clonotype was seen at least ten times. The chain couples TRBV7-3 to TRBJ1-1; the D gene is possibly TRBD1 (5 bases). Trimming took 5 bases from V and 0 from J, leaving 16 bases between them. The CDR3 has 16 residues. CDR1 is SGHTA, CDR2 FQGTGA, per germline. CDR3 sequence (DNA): TGTGCCAGCAGCCCGCTGGGGGGAGATTTGAACACTGAAGCTTTCTTT. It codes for CASSPLGGDLNTEAFF.

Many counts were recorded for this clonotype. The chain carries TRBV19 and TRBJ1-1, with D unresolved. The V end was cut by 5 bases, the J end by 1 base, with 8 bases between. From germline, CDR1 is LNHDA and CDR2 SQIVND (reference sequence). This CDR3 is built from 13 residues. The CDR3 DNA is TGTGCCAGTAGTTTTGGCTGGAACACTGAAGCTTTCTTT. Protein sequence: CASSFGWNTEAFF.

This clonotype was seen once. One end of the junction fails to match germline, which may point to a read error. CDR3 DNA sequence: TGTGCCAGCAACTTGGGAATACTAGCGGGAGGGCCCCCCGAGACCCAGTACTTC. Amino acid sequence: CASNLGILAGGPPETQYF. V gene TRBV5-4 combines with J gene TRBJ2-5; 13 nucleotides agree with TRBD2. From germline, CDR1 is SGHNT and CDR2 YYREEE (reference sequence). The CDR3 is made up of 18 amino acids.

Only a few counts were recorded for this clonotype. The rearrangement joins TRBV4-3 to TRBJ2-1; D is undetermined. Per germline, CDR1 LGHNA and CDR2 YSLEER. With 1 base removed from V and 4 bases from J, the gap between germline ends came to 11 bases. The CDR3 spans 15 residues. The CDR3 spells CASSQVITEYNEQFF. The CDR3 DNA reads TGCGCCAGCAGCCAAGTTATTACAGAATACAATGAGCAGTTCTTC.

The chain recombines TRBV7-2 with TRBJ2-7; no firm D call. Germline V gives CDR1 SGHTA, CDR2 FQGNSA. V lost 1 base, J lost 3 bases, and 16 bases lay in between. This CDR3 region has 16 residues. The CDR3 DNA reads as TGTGCCAGCAGCTTAGAGGGCAGGCGATTACGCTACGAGCAGTACTTC. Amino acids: CASSLEGRRLRYEQYF. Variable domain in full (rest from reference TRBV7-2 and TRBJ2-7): GAGVSQSPSNKVTEKGKDVELRCDPISGHTALYWYRQSLGQGLEFLIYFQGNSAPDKSGLPSDRFSAERTGGSVSTLTIQRTQQEDSAVYLCASSLEGRRLRYEQYFGPGTRLTVT.